This note documents a single TCR beta chain sequence. PCR amplification relied on 60 Vbeta primers (plus 13 Jbeta primers). This table comes from immunoSEQ multiplex PCR, and its TCRdb copy is limited to in-frame clones, with some not included. This table has about 220,000 clones, roughly 82% appearing once. The sample comes from a study of cytomegalovirus exposure and HLA in healthy donors. This receptor was identified in a middle-aged woman in good health and CMV-seropositive. The specimen was PBMCs.

CDR3 protein: CASSPPGLGSYEQYF. CDR3 bases: TGCGCCAGCAGTCCTCCGGGACTAGGCTCCTACGAGCAGTACTTC. V is TRBV10-2 and J is TRBJ2-5; 8 nucleotides agree with TRBD2. The end of the DNA fits TRBJ2-7 better, so the J call may be wrong. Germline loops: CDR1 WSHSY, CDR2 SAAADI. The CDR3 runs 15 residues.